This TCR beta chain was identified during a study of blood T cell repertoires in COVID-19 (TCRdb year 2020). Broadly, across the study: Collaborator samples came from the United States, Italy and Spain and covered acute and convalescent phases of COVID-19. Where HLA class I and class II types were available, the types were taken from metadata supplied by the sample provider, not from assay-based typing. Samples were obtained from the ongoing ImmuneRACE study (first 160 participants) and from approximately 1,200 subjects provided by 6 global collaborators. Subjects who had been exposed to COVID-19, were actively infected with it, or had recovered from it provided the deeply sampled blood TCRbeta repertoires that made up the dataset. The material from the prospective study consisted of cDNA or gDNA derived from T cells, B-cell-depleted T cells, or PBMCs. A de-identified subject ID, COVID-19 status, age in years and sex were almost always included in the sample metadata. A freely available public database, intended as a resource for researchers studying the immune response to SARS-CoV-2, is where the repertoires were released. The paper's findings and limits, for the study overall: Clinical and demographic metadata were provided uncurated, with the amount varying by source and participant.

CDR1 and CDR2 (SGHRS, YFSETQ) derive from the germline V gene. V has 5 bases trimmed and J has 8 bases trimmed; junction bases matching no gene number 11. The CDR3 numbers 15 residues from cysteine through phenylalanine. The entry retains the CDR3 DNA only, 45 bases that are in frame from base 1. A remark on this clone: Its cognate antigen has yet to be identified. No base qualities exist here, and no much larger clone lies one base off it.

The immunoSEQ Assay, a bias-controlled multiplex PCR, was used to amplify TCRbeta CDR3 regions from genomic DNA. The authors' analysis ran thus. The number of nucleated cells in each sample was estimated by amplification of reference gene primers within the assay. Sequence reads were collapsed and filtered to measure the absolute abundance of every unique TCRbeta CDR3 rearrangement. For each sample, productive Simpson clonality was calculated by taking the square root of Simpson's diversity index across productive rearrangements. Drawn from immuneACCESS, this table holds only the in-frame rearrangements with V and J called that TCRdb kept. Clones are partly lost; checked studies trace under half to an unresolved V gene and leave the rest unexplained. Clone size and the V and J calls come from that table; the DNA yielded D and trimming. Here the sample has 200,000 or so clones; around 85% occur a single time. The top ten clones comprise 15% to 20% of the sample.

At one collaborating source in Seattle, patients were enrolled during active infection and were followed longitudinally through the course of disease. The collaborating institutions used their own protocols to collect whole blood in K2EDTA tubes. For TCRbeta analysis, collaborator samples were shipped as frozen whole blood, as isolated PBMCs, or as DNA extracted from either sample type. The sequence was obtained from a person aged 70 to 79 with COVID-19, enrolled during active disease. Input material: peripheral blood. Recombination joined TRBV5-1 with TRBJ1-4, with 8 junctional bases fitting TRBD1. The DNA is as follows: TGCGCCAGCAGAGCATCAGGGGGCGTTGGAGAAAAACTGTTTTTT. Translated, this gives CASRASGGVGEKLFF.